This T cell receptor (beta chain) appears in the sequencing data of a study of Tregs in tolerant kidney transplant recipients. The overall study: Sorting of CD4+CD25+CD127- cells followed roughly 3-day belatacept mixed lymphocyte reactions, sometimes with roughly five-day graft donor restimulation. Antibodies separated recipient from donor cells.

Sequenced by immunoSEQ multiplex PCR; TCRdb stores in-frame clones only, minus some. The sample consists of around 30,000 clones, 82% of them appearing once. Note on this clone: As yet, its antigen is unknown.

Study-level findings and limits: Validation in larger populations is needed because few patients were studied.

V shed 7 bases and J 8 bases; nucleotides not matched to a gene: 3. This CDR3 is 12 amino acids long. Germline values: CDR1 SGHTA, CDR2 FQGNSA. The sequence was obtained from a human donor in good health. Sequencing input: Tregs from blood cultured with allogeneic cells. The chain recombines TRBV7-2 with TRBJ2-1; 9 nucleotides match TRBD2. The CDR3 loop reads CASKRGVYEQFF. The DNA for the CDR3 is TGTGCCAGCAAGCGGGGGGTTTATGAGCAGTTCTTC. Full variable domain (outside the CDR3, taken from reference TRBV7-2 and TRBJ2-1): GAGVSQSPSNKVTEKGKDVELRCDPISGHTALYWYRQSLGQGLEFLIYFQGNSAPDKSGLPSDRFSAERTGGSVSTLTIQRTQQEDSAVYLCASKRGVYEQFFGPGTRLTVL.